The rows below give T cell receptor beta chains drawn from one sample of a study of response to subunit inactivated influenza vaccine. TCRdb re-analysed the RT-PCR reads in MiXCR, keeping a single row per CDR3 protein. The table includes hundreds of thousands of distinct CDR3 sequences, 16% detected once. Sequenced material: CD4+ T cells sorted from PBMCs, taken roughly 24 months after vaccination. The receptors derive from a man aged 45-69 years who received an inactivated influenza vaccine. Each CDR3 is given with its conserved first and last residue. The D gene is left open where the match is weak. Only part of the rows carry a size: once, few, many, or a class if the clone is expanded.

cdr3_nt,cdr3_aa,j_call,clone_size,v_call,d_call
TGCGCCAGCAGCAGCGGGGGGGCCACAGATACGCAGTATTTT,CASSSGGATDTQYF,TRBJ2-3,many,TRBV5-1,TRBD2
TGTGCCAGCTCACCCAACGGGGGTCGCGGTCAGCCCCAGCATTTT,CASSPNGGRGQPQHF,TRBJ1-5,-,TRBV18,-
TGTGCCACCAGTGATTCGCGCTTGCGCACAGATACGCAGTATTTT,CATSDSRLRTDTQYF,TRBJ2-3,few,TRBV24-1,-
TGCGCCAGCAGCTTGGCGGGACGGATAACAACTAATGAAAAACTGTTTTTT,CASSLAGRITTNEKLFF,TRBJ1-4,-,TRBV5-1,-
TGTGCCAGCAGTTCCAGACAGGGCTCTGAAGCTTTCTTT,CASSSRQGSEAFF,TRBJ1-1,many,TRBV12-3/TRBV12-4,TRBD1
TGCAGTGCTAGTAAGGACATGAGTTCACCCCTCCACTTT,CSASKDMSSPLHF,TRBJ1-6,few,TRBV20-1,-
TGCGCCAGCAGCCAACCGGGACTAGTGGCAGATACGCAGTATTTT,CASSQPGLVADTQYF,TRBJ2-3,-,TRBV4-1,TRBD2
TGTGCCAGCAGTGGTGGGAGCGTACCGCCCCAGCATTTT,CASSGGSVPPQHF,TRBJ1-5,few,TRBV2,-
TGTGCCAGTAGCCTCATGGGCACTACCTACGAGCAGTACTTC,CASSLMGTTYEQYF,TRBJ2-7,few,TRBV19,-
TGCAGCGTCTCGCTAGGCGGGGGGTACAATGAGCAGTTCTTC,CSVSLGGGYNEQFF,TRBJ2-1,few,TRBV29-1,TRBD2
TGCAGTGCTGTTAAAGAATGGGGTTCGGGAGGGGGCACAGATACGCAGTATTTT,CSAVKEWGSGGGTDTQYF,TRBJ2-3,many,TRBV20-1,TRBD2
TGCAGCGTTCGACAGGGTGAGGATCGACTGTTTTTT,CSVRQGEDRLFF,TRBJ1-4,few,TRBV29-1,TRBD1
TGTGCCAGCAGCCAAGAGCGGGTTCTAATGAACACCGGGGAGCTGTTTTTT,CASSQERVLMNTGELFF,TRBJ2-2,few,TRBV4-2,-
TGTGCCAGCTCAGGAGCAGGGGGCTCGGCCCAGCATTTT,CASSGAGGSAQHF,TRBJ1-5,-,TRBV18,TRBD1
TGTGCCAGCAGCCTATTGGTCGGTGAGCAGTTCTTC,CASSLLVGEQFF,TRBJ2-1,-,TRBV7-9,-
TGCAGTGCTAGGAGCCAGGGGGTAACAGATACGCAGTATTTT,CSARSQGVTDTQYF,TRBJ2-3,few,TRBV20-1,TRBD1
TGTGCCAGCAGTGAAGTTCGAACAGCGGGAAATGAGCAGTTCTTC,CASSEVRTAGNEQFF,TRBJ2-1,-,TRBV2,TRBD2
TGCAGTGCTAGAGATCTACGGGGGTCACGCACAGATACGCAGTATTTT,CSARDLRGSRTDTQYF,TRBJ2-3,-,TRBV20-1,-
TGTGCCAGCAGCTTAGCGTCAGGTCCTGGAAACACCATATATTTT,CASSLASGPGNTIYF,TRBJ1-3,many,TRBV7-2,-
TGTGCCATCAGTGGGGGACAGGGACGGATGGCTGGCTACACCTTC,CAISGGQGRMAGYTF,TRBJ1-2,few,TRBV10-3,TRBD1
TGCGCCAGCAGCTCTACGCCTCGGGACAGGGAAGGCTACACCTTC,CASSSTPRDREGYTF,TRBJ1-2,few,TRBV5-1,TRBD1
TGTGCTTGCAGTTTAGACAGGGGTTCCTACGAGCAGTACTTC,CACSLDRGSYEQYF,TRBJ2-7,-,TRBV12-3/TRBV12-4,TRBD1
TGCGCCAGCAGCCCCACGACAGGGGTCAATCAGCCCCAGCATTTT,CASSPTTGVNQPQHF,TRBJ1-5,-,TRBV4-3,TRBD1
TGTGCCAGCAGTTCGCAGTTCACCGGGGAGCTGTTTTTT,CASSSQFTGELFF,TRBJ2-2,-,TRBV7-2,-
TGCGCCAGCAGCCAACGTCCGGGGGTATGGGAGACCCAGTACTTC,CASSQRPGVWETQYF,TRBJ2-5,-,TRBV4-3,-
TGTGCCAGCAGTAAAAAGGGGTCTGGGGCCAACGTCCTGACTTTC,CASSKKGSGANVLTF,TRBJ2-6,-,TRBV6-1,-
TGCGCCAGCAGCGGGAGGGATTCGAACACCGGGGAGCTGTTTTTT,CASSGRDSNTGELFF,TRBJ2-2,-,TRBV5-1,TRBD2
TGTGCCACCAGCAGAGATGTTACAGGGGGATCCTATGAGCAGTACTTC,CATSRDVTGGSYEQYF,TRBJ2-7,-,TRBV15,TRBD1
TGTGCCAGCAGCTCTAGCCCCAGCCCTAGGACCGGGGAGCTGTTTTTT,CASSSSPSPRTGELFF,TRBJ2-2,many,TRBV7-2,-
TGCAGTGCTAGAGAATCAGATAGCAATCAGCCCCAGCATTTT,CSARESDSNQPQHF,TRBJ1-5,-,TRBV20-1,-
TGCAGTGCTCCTGAAGGGGGAGCGGCAGAAGAGACCCAGTACTTC,CSAPEGGAAEETQYF,TRBJ2-5,-,TRBV20-1,-
TGCAGTGCTAGGAGACCGAACACCGGGGAGCTGTTTTTT,CSARRPNTGELFF,TRBJ2-2,few,TRBV20-1,-
TGTGCCAGCAGCCGTTGGGGAGATACGCAGTATTTT,CASSRWGDTQYF,TRBJ2-3,-,TRBV14,-
TGTGCCAGCAGCTCGGGACTAGCGTTCACCTACGAGCAGTACTTC,CASSSGLAFTYEQYF,TRBJ2-7,many,TRBV7-2,TRBD2
TGTGCCAGCAGTTGGGGTACTTATGGAAACACCATATATTTT,CASSWGTYGNTIYF,TRBJ1-3,-,TRBV12-3/TRBV12-4,-
TGCGCCAGCAGCCATACAAGACAGGGCGTCGGGGAGCTGTTTTTT,CASSHTRQGVGELFF,TRBJ2-2,-,TRBV4-1,TRBD1
TGTGCCAGTAGGGAGACAGGATTGGGCACAGATACGCAGTATTTT,CASRETGLGTDTQYF,TRBJ2-3,-,TRBV19,-
TGCGCCAGCAGCTTGGACTGGGGCGGGGAGCTGTTTTTT,CASSLDWGGELFF,TRBJ2-2,many,TRBV5-1,-
TGTGCCAGCAGCCAGGGGGTTAGGGATACGAGCTCCTACAATGAGCAGTTCTTC,CASSQGVRDTSSYNEQFF,TRBJ2-1,few,TRBV7-6,TRBD1
TGTGCCTGGACCCAGGTTAAGAACACTGAAGCTTTCTTT,CAWTQVKNTEAFF,TRBJ1-1,few,TRBV30,-
TGCGCCAGCAGCTTGGATACTAGGGGCGAGCAGTACTTC,CASSLDTRGEQYF,TRBJ2-7,few,TRBV5-1,-
TGTGCCAGCAGTTTACGGCTAACCCCCGGATACAATGAGCAGTTCTTC,CASSLRLTPGYNEQFF,TRBJ2-1,-,TRBV27,-